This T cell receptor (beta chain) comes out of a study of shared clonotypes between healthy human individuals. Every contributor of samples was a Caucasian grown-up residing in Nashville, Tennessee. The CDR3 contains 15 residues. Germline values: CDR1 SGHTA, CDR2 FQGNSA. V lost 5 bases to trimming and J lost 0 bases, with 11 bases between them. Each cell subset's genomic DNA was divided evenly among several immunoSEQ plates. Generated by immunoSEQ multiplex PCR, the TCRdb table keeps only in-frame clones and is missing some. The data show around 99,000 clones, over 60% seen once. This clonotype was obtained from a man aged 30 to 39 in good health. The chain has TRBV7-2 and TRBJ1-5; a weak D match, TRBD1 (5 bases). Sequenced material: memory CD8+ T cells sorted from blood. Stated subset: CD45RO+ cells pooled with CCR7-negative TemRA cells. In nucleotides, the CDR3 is TGTGCCAGCAGCCCCGGGGGGAGTAGCAATCAGCCCCAGCATTTT. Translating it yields CASSPGGSSNQPQHF.